This entry lists 15 T cell receptor beta chains sequenced from one sample in a study of regulatory T cells in long-lasting Graves disease. As to time point: persistent/refractory GD, antithyroid drugs over 5 years with positive TRAb. PBMC-derived RNA was used for the TCR library. With iRepertoire HTBI primers and Arm-PCR of CDR3 regions, TCR beta libraries were built. TCRdb independently ran MiXCR on the multiplex PCR reads; one entry per CDR3 protein. The sample includes 350,000 to 450,000 distinct CDR3 sequences, approximately 23% of them seen just once. This specimen was peripheral blood mononuclear cells (PBMCs), taken when the disease was refractory, from a patient treated with antithyroid drugs. The receptors come from a woman aged 35 to 49 with Graves disease.

The chain has TRBV6-1 and TRBJ2-3, with TRBD2 matching 8 bases. This CDR3 is built from 17 residues. After removal of 6 bases from V and 3 bases from J, the junction contained 14 bases not matched to a gene. Germline CDR1 MNHNS, CDR2 SASEGT. The chain's CDR3 is CASSLVGTSIDTDTQYF. The CDR3 coding sequence is TGTGCCAGCAGCCTTGTAGGGACTAGTATTGATACAGATACGCAGTATTTT.

This clonotype was seen many times. The V call is TRBV7-3, the J call TRBJ2-5, with TRBD1 matching over 9 bases. There are 14 residues in the CDR3. Germline V CDR1 and CDR2: SGHTA, FQGTGA. The V gene end was trimmed by 5 bases and the J gene end by 5 bases; junction bases not matched to a gene: 6. In DNA, the CDR3 is TGTGCCAGCAGCCCCGGGGACAGGGTTGAGACCCAGTACTTC. It encodes CASSPGDRVETQYF.

The chain combines TRBV4-1 with TRBJ2-7; no firm D call. This CDR3 region has 16 residues. Germline lookup yields CDR1 MGHRA and CDR2 YSYEKL. The ends were cut back, 6 bases at V and 5 bases at J, with 23 bases in the middle. CDR3 sequence reads: CASSPPIGFVWNEQYF. The CDR3 DNA sequence: TGCGCCAGCAGTCCACCTATAGGGTTTGTGTGGAACGAGCAGTACTTC.

This chain uses TRBV5-6 with TRBJ1-4, with D tentatively TRBD1 (6 bases). V dropped 5 bases and J dropped 8 bases, with 16 bases sitting between them. Germline assignment: CDR1 SGHDT and CDR2 YYEEEE. This CDR3 has 14 amino acids. The CDR3 reads CASRARGVGEKLFF. In DNA, the CDR3 is TGTGCCAGCAGAGCGAGGGGGGTAGGGGAAAAACTGTTTTTT.

A remark on this clonotype: This may arise from a read error, as a much more abundant clone is one base away. This chain joins TRBV2 and TRBJ2-7; 10 bases match TRBD1. CDR1 and CDR2 from the germline V gene are SNHLY and FYNNEI. The CDR3 is 13 residues long. V was pared by 6 bases and J by 2 bases, with 1 base of the junction left unmatched. The CDR3 reads CASRDRGAYEQYF. The CDR3 DNA is TGTGCCAGCAGGGACAGGGGGGCCTACGAGCAGTACTTC.

This clonotype was counted at least ten times. J is TRBJ2-5 and V is TRBV12-3 or TRBV12-4, with TRBD2 matching 8 bases. With V trimmed by 6 bases and J by 9 bases, 6 bases remained unmatched. The CDR3 contains 12 residues. In nucleotides, the CDR3 is TGTGCCAGCAGCTTTATCGGGAGGGCCCAGTACTTC. It translates to CASSFIGRAQYF.

This clonotype was seen a few times. The gene calls are TRBV2 and TRBJ2-6, with D maybe TRBD1 (6 bases). Germline V CDR1 and CDR2: SNHLY, FYNNEI. CDR3 length: 16 amino acids. V was cut by 5 bases and J by 0 bases, with 11 bases left in between. CDR3 nucleotide sequence: TGTGCCAGCAGTAGGGACACTTCCTCTGGGGCCAACGTCCTGACTTTC. Translated, it gives CASSRDTSSGANVLTF.

This clonotype has only a few counts. The chain uses TRBV6-5 and TRBJ1-3; 10 bases fit TRBD1. Per germline, CDR1 MNHEY and CDR2 SVGAGI. CDR3 size: 16 residues. J was trimmed by 2 bases and V by 4 bases; bases with no gene match: 5. The CDR3 coding sequence is TGTGCCAGCAGTTCCCCGGACAGGGGGACTGGAAACACCATATATTTT. It specifies CASSSPDRGTGNTIYF.

The sample holds many counts of this clonotype. The J gene is TRBJ1-3, the V gene TRBV28; D ambiguous. In germline, CDR1 is MDHEN, CDR2 SYDVKM. This CDR3 spans 9 amino acids. Trimming left V 6 bases short and J 7 bases short, with 1 base between. CDR3 sequence reads: CASRNTIYF. The CDR3, as DNA: TGTGCCAGCAGGAACACCATATATTTT.

This clonotype was observed a handful of times. The chain has TRBV20-1 and TRBJ2-7; 11 bases match TRBD2. CDR1 and CDR2 from the germline V gene are DFQATT and SNEGSKA (reference sequence). V lost 5 bases to trimming and J lost 7 bases; unmatched junction nucleotides: 13. The length of the CDR3 is 15 residues. CDR3 loop: CSASRLTSGTGEQYF. CDR3 DNA sequence: TGCAGTGCTTCAAGATTGACTAGCGGGACGGGGGAGCAGTACTTC.

The chain couples TRBV28 to TRBJ1-1; perhaps TRBD1 as D (5 bases). This CDR3 is 11 amino acids long. CDR1 is MDHEN and CDR2 is SYDVKM in the germline V gene. V was shortened by 1 base and J by 10 bases, with 7 bases between the two germline ends. The DNA of the CDR3 is TGTGCCAGCAGTTTATTCGGGGCAGCTTTCTTT. It translates to CASSLFGAAFF.

This clonotype was recorded at least ten times. The chain has TRBV11-2 and TRBJ2-5; 7 positions agree with TRBD2. The CDR3 loop spans 11 amino acids. The junction had 2 bases not matched to a gene; V was cut back by 4 bases and J by 9 bases. Germline values: CDR1 SGHAT, CDR2 FQNNGV. The CDR3 is CASSSGRAQYF. Here the CDR3 DNA reads TGTGCCAGCAGCTCTGGGAGGGCCCAGTACTTC.

This clonotype was picked up many times. The V call is TRBV28, the J call TRBJ2-1, with 10 bases matching TRBD2. Germline-derived CDR1 and CDR2 are MDHEN and SYDVKM. V shed 6 bases, J shed 2 bases, and the junction held 4 bases outside the gene matches. This CDR3 region has 15 residues. CDR3 region: CASRHSGGPYNEQFF. DNA for the CDR3: TGTGCCAGCAGACATAGCGGGGGGCCCTACAATGAGCAGTTCTTC.

This clonotype was seen many times. The chain has TRBV2 and TRBJ2-2, with 10 bases lining up with TRBD2. This CDR3 is built from 15 residues. Germline V CDR1 and CDR2: SNHLY, FYNNEI. The V and J ends lost 6 bases and 4 bases, in that order; junction bases with no gene match: 5. CDR3 protein: CASRRLAGFTGELFF. CDR3 DNA: TGTGCCAGCAGGCGACTAGCGGGCTTCACCGGGGAGCTGTTTTTT.

This clonotype was picked up a small number of times. The rearrangement joins TRBV20-1 to TRBJ2-2; 12 nucleotides line up with TRBD2. Germline trimming cut 1 base from V and 6 bases from J; bases unmatched to any gene: 9. Germline CDR1 is DFQATT and CDR2 is SNEGSKA (reference sequence). CDR3 length: 17 residues. The CDR3: CSARALLAGGFSGELFF. CDR3 coding DNA: TGCAGTGCTAGAGCACTTCTAGCGGGAGGGTTCTCCGGGGAGCTGTTTTTT.